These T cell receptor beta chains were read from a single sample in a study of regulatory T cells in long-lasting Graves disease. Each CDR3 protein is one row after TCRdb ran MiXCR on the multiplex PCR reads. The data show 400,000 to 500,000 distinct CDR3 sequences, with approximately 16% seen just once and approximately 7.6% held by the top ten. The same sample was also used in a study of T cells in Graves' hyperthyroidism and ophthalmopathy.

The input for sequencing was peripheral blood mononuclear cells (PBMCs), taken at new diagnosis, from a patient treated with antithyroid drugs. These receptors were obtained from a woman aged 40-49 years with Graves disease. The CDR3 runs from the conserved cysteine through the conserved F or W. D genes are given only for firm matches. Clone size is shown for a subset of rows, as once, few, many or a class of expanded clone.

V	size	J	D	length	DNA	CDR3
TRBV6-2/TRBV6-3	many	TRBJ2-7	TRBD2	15	TGTGCCAGCAGCGAAACTAGCGGGAGCTCCTACGAGCAGTACTTC	CASSETSGSSYEQYF
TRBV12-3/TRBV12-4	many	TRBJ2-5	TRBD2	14	TGTGCCAGCAGTCGGACTAGCGGGAGGGAGACCCAGTACTTC	CASSRTSGRETQYF
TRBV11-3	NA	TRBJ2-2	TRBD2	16	TGTGCCAGCAGCTTAGTCGCGGGGGGGAACACCGGGGAGCTGTTTTTT	CASSLVAGGNTGELFF
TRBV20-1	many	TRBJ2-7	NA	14	TGCAGTGCTCCCCACGGGGTAGTTGGTAACGAGCAGTACTTC	CSAPHGVVGNEQYF
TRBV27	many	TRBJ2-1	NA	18	TGTGCCAGCAGTTTAGGGTGGGGGGCGGTGAGCTCCTACAATGAGCAGTTCTTC	CASSLGWGAVSSYNEQFF
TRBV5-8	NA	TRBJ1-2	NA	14	TGTGCCAGCAGCTTGGATGGCCGAAACTATGGCTACACCTTC	CASSLDGRNYGYTF
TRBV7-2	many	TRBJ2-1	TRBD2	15	TGTGCCAGCAGCTTACCGTCGGGACTAGCCTATGAGCAGTTCTTC	CASSLPSGLAYEQFF
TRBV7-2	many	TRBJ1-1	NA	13	TGTGCCAGCAGGTCACAGCCAAACACTGAAGCTTTCTTT	CASRSQPNTEAFF
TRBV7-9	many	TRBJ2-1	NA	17	TGTGCCAGCAGCTTAGCTAGAGCGAAAAGCTCCTACAATGAGCAGTTCTTC	CASSLARAKSSYNEQFF
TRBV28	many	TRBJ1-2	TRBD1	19	TGTGCCAGCAGTTTATTTGGCGGTTCCAGGGGGGAAAAGAACTATGGCTACACCTTC	CASSLFGGSRGEKNYGYTF
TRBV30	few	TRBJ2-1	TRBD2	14	TGTGCCTGGAGTGTTTCTAGCGGGTACAATGAGCAGTTCTTC	CAWSVSSGYNEQFF
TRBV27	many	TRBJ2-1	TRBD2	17	TGTGCCAGCAGTTTAGCTAGCGGGATGCCGGGGGACAATGAGCAGTTCTTC	CASSLASGMPGDNEQFF
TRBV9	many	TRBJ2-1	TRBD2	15	TGTGCCAGCAGCGACAGCGGGAGGGGGGACAATGAGCAGTTCTTC	CASSDSGRGDNEQFF
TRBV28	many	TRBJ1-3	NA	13	TGTGCCAGCAACCTGAGGAGGGACCACACCATATATTTT	CASNLRRDHTIYF
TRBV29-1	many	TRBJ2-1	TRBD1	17	TGCAGCGTTGAACTTAGGAGGGGACAGGGAGGATTCAATGAGCAGTTCTTC	CSVELRRGQGGFNEQFF
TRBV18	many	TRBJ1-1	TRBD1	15	TGTGCCAGCTCACCAAATTACAACAGGGGCACTGAAGCTTTCTTT	CASSPNYNRGTEAFF
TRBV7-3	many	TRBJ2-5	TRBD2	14	TGTGCCAGCAGCTTAGCGGGGGGTTGGGAGACCCAGTACTTC	CASSLAGGWETQYF
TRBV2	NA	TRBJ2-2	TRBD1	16	TGTGCCAGCAGCCACCCGATGACAGGGACCACCGGGGAGCTGTTTTTT	CASSHPMTGTTGELFF
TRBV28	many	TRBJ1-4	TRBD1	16	TGTGCCAGCAGATTTTCTGGGGACAGGGAAGATGAAAAACTGTTTTTT	CASRFSGDREDEKLFF
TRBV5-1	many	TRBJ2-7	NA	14	TGCGCCAGCAGCCCAGAGGGGCTCTCCTACGAGCAGTACTTC	CASSPEGLSYEQYF